Below are 4 T cell receptor beta chains sequenced from a single sample in a study of blood T cell repertoires in COVID-19. The data were produced by immunoSEQ multiplex PCR, yet TCRdb's version contains in-frame clones alone and is incomplete. This sample has around 700,000 clones, with around 90% found just once. The material sequenced was peripheral blood. Receptors originate from a woman aged 18-30 years with acute or convalescent COVID-19.

The chain joins TRBV10-3 to TRBJ1-3, with D perhaps TRBD1 (5 bases). CDR1 is ENHRY, CDR2 SYGVKD, per germline. This CDR3 is built from 13 residues. Between the trimmed V and J ends, which lost 11 bases and 0 bases, there was a span of 11 bases. The CDR3 loop reads CAATGDSGNTIYF. The CDR3 DNA reads TGTGCCGCCACAGGAGACTCTGGAAACACCATATATTTT.

This clone was seen a single time. This chain connects TRBV6-5 to TRBJ2-2; D not resolved. The CDR3 is 13 residues long. The germline gives CDR1 MNHEY, CDR2 SVGAGI. The V and J ends lost 0 bases and 5 bases respectively, with 4 bases between them. DNA for the CDR3: TGTGCCAGCAGTTACTCGAGAACCGGGGAGCTGTTTTTT. This codes for CASSYSRTGELFF.

This clone was counted between two and nine times. The V call is TRBV7-2, the J call TRBJ1-2, with 9 bases aligning to TRBD1. Trimming cost V 5 bases and J 4 bases; bases outside gene matches: 8. The CDR3 is 15 residues long. Germline values: CDR1 SGHTA, CDR2 FQGNSA. CDR3 nucleotides: TGTGCCAGCAGCATTCGGACAGGGGAGCGCTATGGCTACACCTTC. Translating gives CASSIRTGERYGYTF. The complete variable domain, with remaining parts taken from reference TRBV7-2 and TRBJ1-2, reads GAGVSQSPSNKVTEKGKDVELRCDPISGHTALYWYRQSLGQGLEFLIYFQGNSAPDKSGLPSDRFSAERTGGSVSTLTIQRTQQEDSAVYLCASSIRTGERYGYTFGSGTRLTVV.

This chain uses TRBV7-3 with TRBJ1-6; D is possibly TRBD1 (6 bases). The germline V and J ends were trimmed by 4 bases and 9 bases, with 10 bases remaining between them. Germline assignment: CDR1 SGHTA and CDR2 FQGTGA. The CDR3 totals 13 residues. CDR3 region: CASSSTGISPLHF. The CDR3 nucleotides are TGTGCCAGCAGCTCTACAGGGATTTCACCCCTCCACTTT. The full variable domain, rest sourced from reference TRBV7-3 and TRBJ1-6, is GAGVSQTPSNKVTEKGKYVELRCDPISGHTALYWYRQSLGQGPEFLIYFQGTGAADDSGLPNDRFFAVRPEGSVSTLKIQRTERGDSAVYLCASSSTGISPLHFGNGTRLTVT.